This entry is about one TCR beta chain. The antigen is unknown. The data are from a study of high-grade serous ovarian cancer treatment subgroups. Whole-study context: Mean per sample: around 13,000 reads, 6,500 to 9,000 unique TCR beta rearrangements. Broader study findings: Different patients shared almost no repertoire; same-patient tumors shared roughly 0.11 to 0.8. Higher neoantigen levels went with greater TCR clonal relatedness. Repertoire analysis covered CDR3 alone, not CDR1 or CDR2.

Tumor samples were obtained before definitive surgery or chemotherapy. TCRdb keeps only in-frame clones here, not all; method: immunoSEQ multiplex PCR. The sample holds about 4,300 clones, roughly three quarters seen once. The length of the CDR3 is 15 residues. Trimming removed 4 bases from V and 8 bases from J; junction bases left unmatched: 9. Germline V gene data show CDR1 as SGHNT and CDR2 as YYREEE (reference sequence). The source is a human donor with high-grade serous ovarian cancer. The rearrangement uses TRBV5-4 and TRBJ1-4, with 9 bases aligning to TRBD1. Sequences were obtained from tumor tissue. The CDR3 loop reads CASSENRGLREKLFF. CDR3 in DNA: TGTGCCAGCAGCGAAAACAGGGGGCTCAGGGAAAAACTGTTTTTT.